The rows below give T cell receptor beta chains drawn from one sample of a study of blood T cell repertoires in COVID-19. Clones were sequenced by immunoSEQ multiplex PCR, and TCRdb holds only the in-frame ones, with some missing. Of about 270,000 clones in the sample, approximately 86% are singletons; the top ten hold roughly 1.6%. The sequencing sample was made of peripheral blood. Source of these receptors: a woman aged 55-70 years who had recovered from COVID-19. CDR3s include the opening cysteine and the closing phenylalanine or tryptophan. D genes are given only for firm matches. Some rows mark clone size as missing; the rest say once, few, many or name a class of expanded clone.

>TRBJ2-7|TRBD1|.|TRBV7-6
CASSLDQGAQHF
TGTGCCAGCAGCTTAGATCAGGGGGCGCAGCACTTC
>TRBJ2-2|TRBD1|.|TRBV5-1
CASSFTIQGAGGELFF
TGCGCCAGCAGCTTTACGATACAGGGGGCTGGCGGGGAGCTGTTTTTT
>TRBJ2-1|TRBD1|.|TRBV6-5
CASIQDRGQGEQFF
TGTGCCAGCATCCAGGACAGGGGGCAGGGTGAGCAGTTCTTC
>TRBJ1-1|.|.|TRBV13
CASSSWTVKNTEAFF
TGTGCCAGCAGCTCATGGACAGTTAAGAACACTGAAGCTTTCTTT
>TRBJ2-3|.|.|TRBV7-2
CASSLAPAGTDTQYF
TGTGCCAGCAGCTTAGCGCCGGCAGGGACAGATACGCAGTATTTT
>TRBJ2-7|TRBD1|few|TRBV28
CASSLVQGEPYEQYF
TGTGCCAGCAGTTTAGTACAGGGGGAACCTTACGAGCAGTACTTC
>TRBJ2-3|TRBD2|.|TRBV3-1/TRBV3-2
CASSQDTSGGADTQYF
TGTGCCAGCAGCCAAGATACTAGCGGGGGGGCGGATACGCAGTATTTT
>TRBJ1-2|.|.|TRBV6-1
CASSEQASGYTF
TGTGCCAGCAGTGAACAGGCTTCCGGCTACACCTTC
>TRBJ2-3|TRBD2|.|TRBV28
CASSQAGYRDTQYF
TGTGCCAGCTCCCAAGCGGGGTACAGAGATACGCAGTATTTT
>TRBJ1-2|.|.|TRBV2
CASGRGHPGYTF
TGTGCCAGCGGAAGGGGACACCCTGGCTACACCTTC
>TRBJ2-1|TRBD1|.|TRBV10-3
CAISESGTPGQGLVEQFF
TGTGCCATCAGTGAGTCGGGGACCCCGGGACAGGGTCTAGTGGAGCAGTTCTTC
>TRBJ1-4|TRBD1|.|TRBV4-3
CASSQDLGGQGIEKLFF
TGCGCCAGCAGCCAAGATCTAGGCGGACAGGGTATTGAAAAACTGTTTTTT
>TRBJ1-2|.|.|TRBV27
CASSSPGDYGYTF
TGTGCCAGCAGTTCCCCCGGGGACTATGGCTACACCTTC
>TRBJ2-1|TRBD1|.|TRBV19
CASSMNGDRGNEQFF
TGTGCCAGTAGTATGAATGGGGACAGGGGAAATGAGCAGTTCTTC
>TRBJ2-7|.|.|TRBV7-9
CASSLGASYEQYF
TGTGCCAGCAGCTTAGGGGCCTCCTACGAGCAGTACTTC
>TRBJ1-3|.|.|TRBV18
CASSPPGALGNTIYF
TGTGCCAGCTCCCCCCCAGGGGCGCTAGGAAACACCATATATTTT
>TRBJ1-6|.|.|TRBV7-9
CASRREGVDNSPLHF
TGTGCCAGCAGGCGGGAGGGGGTCGATAATTCACCCCTCCACTTT
>TRBJ2-2|.|.|TRBV3-1/TRBV3-2
CASSQVISSTGELFF
TGTGCCAGCAGCCAAGTTATCAGTTCCACCGGGGAGCTGTTTTTT
>TRBJ2-7|TRBD2|few|TRBV15
CATSRELDPGGEQYF
TGTGCCACCAGCAGAGAACTGGACCCGGGGGGCGAGCAGTACTTC
>TRBJ1-2|TRBD1|.|TRBV19
CASSTPGGAGRGYTF
TGTGCCAGTAGTACACCAGGGGGCGCGGGTAGAGGCTACACCTTC
>TRBJ1-4|.|.|TRBV5-1
CASSPGQTATNEKLFF
TGCGCCAGCAGCCCCGGACAGACCGCAACTAATGAAAAACTGTTTTTT
>TRBJ1-2|.|once|TRBV5-4
CASSLDHRANTF
TGTGCCAGCAGCTTGGACCACAGGGCTAACACCTTC
>TRBJ2-3|.|.|TRBV5-1
CASSLVSGGSSTDTQYF
TGCGCCAGCAGCTTGGTGTCAGGTGGGAGTTCGACAGATACGCAGTATTTT
>TRBJ2-7|.|few|TRBV28
CASSRRTDSYEQYF
TGTGCCAGCAGCCGGAGGACAGATAGCTACGAGCAGTACTTC
>TRBJ2-3|TRBD1|.|TRBV4-3
CASSERTGRTDTQYF
TGCGCCAGCAGCGAACGGACAGGGAGGACAGATACGCAGTATTTT
>TRBJ2-3|TRBD2|.|TRBV7-3
CASSLDPPASGGSDTQYF
TGTGCCAGCAGCTTAGATCCCCCGGCTAGCGGGGGGTCAGATACGCAGTATTTT
>TRBJ1-6|.|.|TRBV5-8
CASSWEGGGESHSPLHF
TGTGCCAGCAGCTGGGAGGGCGGCGGTGAATCTCATTCACCCCTCCACTTT
>TRBJ2-1|TRBD2|.|TRBV4-2
CASSQEGLAGGLNEQFF
TGTGCCAGCAGCCAAGAGGGACTAGCGGGGGGTCTCAATGAGCAGTTCTTC
>TRBJ2-7|.|.|TRBV7-3
CASSFGFGYEQYF
TGTGCCAGCAGCTTTGGCTTTGGCTACGAGCAGTACTTC
>TRBJ1-5|.|once|TRBV28
CASSGLIRSNQPQHF
TGTGCCAGCAGTGGGCTCATTCGAAGCAATCAGCCCCAGCATTTT
>TRBJ2-1|.|.|TRBV7-3
CASSLENEQFF
TGTGCCAGCAGCTTAGAGAATGAGCAGTTCTTC
>TRBJ2-1|TRBD1|.|TRBV3-1/TRBV3-2
CASSPTGRNEQFF
TGTGCCAGCAGCCCGACAGGGCGCAATGAGCAGTTCTTC
>TRBJ2-1|TRBD1|.|TRBV27
CASSLFRTGSYNEQFF
TGTGCCAGCAGTTTATTTCGGACAGGCTCCTACAATGAGCAGTTCTTC
>TRBJ1-4|TRBD1|.|TRBV6-2/TRBV6-3
CASSRTGETGEKLFF
TGTGCCAGCAGTCGAACAGGGGAAACGGGTGAAAAACTGTTTTTT
>TRBJ1-1|TRBD1|many|TRBV27
CASRKDRQNTEAFF
TGTGCCAGCAGGAAGGACAGGCAGAACACTGAAGCTTTCTTT
>TRBJ1-1|.|.|TRBV7-9
CASSSTDNTEAFF
TGTGCCAGCAGCTCTACAGATAACACTGAAGCTTTCTTT
>TRBJ1-6|.|.|TRBV7-2
CASSLTADNSPLHF
TGTGCCAGCAGCTTAACCGCAGATAATTCACCCCTCCACTTT
>TRBJ1-2|.|.|TRBV5-8
CASSGRAPGYTF
TGTGCCAGCAGCGGCAGGGCTCCTGGCTACACCTTC
>TRBJ1-1|.|.|TRBV5-4
CASSREQGDTEAFF
TGTGCCAGCAGCCGAGAACAGGGAGACACTGAAGCTTTCTTT
>TRBJ1-5|TRBD1|.|TRBV18
CASSPDRAQPQHF
TGTGCCAGCTCACCAGACAGGGCTCAGCCCCAGCATTTT
>TRBJ2-3|.|.|TRBV18
CASSPMVPQSGDTQYF
TGTGCCAGCTCACCAATGGTCCCGCAATCGGGAGATACGCAGTATTTT
>TRBJ2-7|.|.|TRBV28
CASSFVGTREYEQYF
TGTGCCAGCAGTTTCGTCGGGACACGAGAATACGAGCAGTACTTC
>TRBJ2-7|TRBD1|.|TRBV19
CASMDRGLSYEQYF
TGTGCCAGTATGGACAGGGGACTCTCCTACGAGCAGTACTTC
>TRBJ2-3|.|.|TRBV4-2
CASSQDLRTSTDTQYF
TGTGCCAGCAGCCAAGATTTGCGGACTAGCACAGATACGCAGTATTTT
>TRBJ2-7|.|.|TRBV28
CASSFRTSQRGGEQYF
TGTGCCAGCAGTTTTCGCACCTCGCAACGGGGAGGCGAGCAGTACTTC